This T cell receptor beta chain was sequenced in a study of blood T cell repertoires in COVID-19. Trimming stripped 5 bases from V and 1 base from J, with 6 bases between. Per germline, CDR1 MNHEY and CDR2 SVGAGI. This CDR3 contains 12 residues. Data came from immunoSEQ multiplex PCR; TCRdb stores just in-frame clones and leaves some out. This table has under 75,000 clones, over 70% appearing once. The sequenced material came from peripheral blood. This chain links TRBV6-5 with TRBJ2-7; D ambiguous. The sequence was obtained from a human donor in a cohort sampled during active COVID-19. The CDR3, as DNA: TGTGCCAGCAGTAGAGGTTCCTACGAGCAGTACTTC. It is translated as CASSRGSYEQYF.